A selection of T cell receptor beta chains follows, all from one sample in a study of cytomegalovirus exposure and HLA in healthy donors. Produced via immunoSEQ multiplex PCR; TCRdb's table is partial and in-frame only. The sample contains around 85,000 clones, over 70% of which appear only once. The material sequenced was PBMCs. These receptors all stem from a man aged 45-65 years in good health and CMV-seropositive. Both conserved end residues are part of each CDR3. The D gene is left open where the match is weak. The size field is filled for only some rows; it gives once, few, many or a size class.

size: NA
D: NA
J: TRBJ1-2
V: TRBV18
CDR3: CASSPPGYYGYTF
DNA: TGTGCCAGCTCACCGCCGGGTTACTATGGCTACACCTTC

size: NA
D: TRBD1
J: TRBJ1-2
V: TRBV5-4
CDR3: CASSSGQGNYGYTF
DNA: TGTGCCAGCAGCTCCGGACAGGGGAACTATGGCTACACCTTC

size: NA
D: NA
J: TRBJ1-1
V: TRBV10-3
CDR3: CASRSNTEAFF
DNA: TGTGCCTCCCGGTCGAACACTGAAGCTTTCTTT

size: NA
D: TRBD1
J: TRBJ1-5
V: TRBV7-2
CDR3: CASSPRTGPLQPQHF
DNA: TGTGCCAGCAGCCCGCGGACAGGCCCTCTTCAGCCCCAGCATTTT

size: NA
D: NA
J: TRBJ2-2
V: TRBV5-1
CDR3: CASSLVPELNTGELFF
DNA: TGCGCCAGCAGCTTGGTTCCGGAGCTGAACACCGGGGAGCTGTTTTTT

size: NA
D: TRBD2
J: TRBJ2-7
V: TRBV10-3
CDR3: CAISELAGMDEQYF
DNA: TGTGCCATCAGTGAGTTAGCGGGAATGGACGAGCAGTACTTC

size: few
D: TRBD2
J: TRBJ2-2
V: TRBV2
CDR3: CASTESGPLADTGELFF
DNA: TGTGCCAGCACCGAATCAGGGCCGCTAGCGGACACCGGGGAGCTGTTTTTT

size: NA
D: NA
J: TRBJ2-5
V: TRBV15
CDR3: CATSRGQDDGTQYF
DNA: TGTGCCACCAGCAGAGGACAGGACGACGGAACCCAGTACTTC

size: NA
D: NA
J: TRBJ2-1
V: TRBV6-4
CDR3: CASSAELQGEQFF
DNA: TGTGCCAGCAGTGCAGAACTCCAGGGTGAGCAGTTCTTC

size: NA
D: NA
J: TRBJ1-1
V: TRBV12-5
CDR3: CASGPLVDSEAFF
DNA: TGTGCTAGTGGTCCCCTGGTTGACTCTGAAGCTTTCTTT

size: NA
D: NA
J: TRBJ2-5
V: TRBV6-1
CDR3: CASSSAGLRETQYF
DNA: TGTGCCAGCAGTTCGGCGGGATTGCGAGAGACCCAGTACTTC

size: NA
D: NA
J: TRBJ1-2
V: TRBV2
CDR3: CASNGQSRRGYGYTF
DNA: TGTGCCAGCAACGGACAGAGCCGCCGGGGATATGGCTACACCTTC

size: NA
D: NA
J: TRBJ2-1
V: TRBV7-9
CDR3: CASSLGEQGLFNEQFF
DNA: TGTGCCAGCAGCTTAGGAGAGCAGGGCCTGTTCAATGAGCAGTTCTTC

size: NA
D: NA
J: TRBJ2-1
V: TRBV7-9
CDR3: CASSSGTSLPGQFF
DNA: TGTGCCAGCAGCTCCGGGACTTCCCTCCCGGGGCAGTTCTTC

size: NA
D: TRBD1
J: TRBJ1-2
V: TRBV7-2
CDR3: CASSGRDRHIPDYTF
DNA: TGTGCCAGCAGCGGCAGGGACAGACATATCCCCGACTACACCTTC

size: NA
D: TRBD1
J: TRBJ1-1
V: TRBV6-5
CDR3: CASSYSYRGNTEAFF
DNA: TGTGCCAGCAGTTACTCGTACAGGGGGAACACTGAAGCTTTCTTT

size: NA
D: NA
J: TRBJ1-2
V: TRBV13
CDR3: CASSSYGLGGRVDGYTF
DNA: TGTGCCAGCAGCTCGTACGGGTTAGGTGGCAGGGTGGATGGCTACACCTTC

size: NA
D: TRBD2
J: TRBJ2-6
V: TRBV7-9
CDR3: CASTPSGGRAAGANVLTF
DNA: TGTGCCAGCACCCCCTCGGGCGGGAGGGCCGCTGGGGCCAACGTCCTGACTTTC

size: NA
D: TRBD2
J: TRBJ2-5
V: TRBV18
CDR3: CASLAGGEETQYF
DNA: TGTGCCAGTCTAGCGGGAGGAGAAGAGACCCAGTACTTC

size: NA
D: NA
J: TRBJ1-2
V: TRBV7-3
CDR3: CASSPMGGDYGYTF
DNA: TGTGCCAGCAGCCCCATGGGAGGAGATTATGGCTACACCTTC

size: NA
D: NA
J: TRBJ2-5
V: TRBV14
CDR3: CASSGPSTTETQYF
DNA: TGTGCCAGCAGCGGCCCATCCACAACGGAGACCCAGTACTTC

size: few
D: TRBD2
J: TRBJ2-1
V: TRBV7-2
CDR3: CASSYGRASNEQFF
DNA: TGTGCCAGCAGCTACGGGAGGGCCTCCAATGAGCAGTTCTTC

size: NA
D: NA
J: TRBJ2-7
V: TRBV6-1
CDR3: CAGGRLTYEQYF
DNA: TGTGCCGGGGGCAGGCTGACTTACGAGCAGTACTTC

size: NA
D: TRBD1
J: TRBJ2-7
V: TRBV30
CDR3: CAWRLVGTGLYEQYF
DNA: TGTGCCTGGAGGTTGGTCGGGACAGGTCTGTACGAGCAGTACTTC

size: NA
D: NA
J: TRBJ1-2
V: TRBV28
CDR3: CASTPLGAGYTF
DNA: TGTGCCAGCACCCCGTTGGGGGCCGGCTACACCTTC

size: NA
D: NA
J: TRBJ2-1
V: TRBV6-1
CDR3: CASSEILVEQFF
DNA: TGTGCCAGCAGTGAAATCCTAGTTGAGCAGTTCTTC

size: NA
D: NA
J: TRBJ1-6
V: TRBV5-1
CDR3: CASSLALPPADSPLHF
DNA: TGCGCCAGCAGCTTGGCGTTGCCCCCGGCGGATTCACCCCTCCACTTT

size: NA
D: NA
J: TRBJ2-7
V: TRBV15
CDR3: CATSRSRSSYEQYF
DNA: TGTGCCACCTCCAGAAGTCGGAGCTCCTACGAGCAGTACTTC

size: NA
D: TRBD1
J: TRBJ2-5
V: TRBV7-3
CDR3: CASSPGQGPWETQYF
DNA: TGTGCCAGCAGCCCCGGACAGGGGCCTTGGGAGACCCAGTACTTC

size: NA
D: TRBD2
J: TRBJ2-5
V: TRBV6-5
CDR3: CASRRWGGYQETQYF
DNA: TGTGCCAGCAGACGGTGGGGGGGGTACCAAGAGACCCAGTACTTC

size: NA
D: NA
J: TRBJ2-3
V: TRBV2
CDR3: CASRDSGTDTQYF
DNA: TGTGCCAGCAGGGACAGCGGCACAGATACGCAGTATTTT

size: few
D: TRBD1
J: TRBJ1-5
V: TRBV6-1
CDR3: CASSSGQQPQHF
DNA: TGTGCCAGCAGTTCGGGACAGCAGCCCCAGCATTTT

size: few
D: TRBD1
J: TRBJ2-7
V: TRBV27
CDR3: CASSSRDSTYEQYF
DNA: TGTGCCAGCAGTAGCCGGGACAGTACCTACGAGCAGTACTTC

size: NA
D: TRBD1
J: TRBJ2-7
V: TRBV19
CDR3: CASSLGQAISYEQYF
DNA: TGTGCCAGTAGTTTGGGACAGGCCATTTCCTACGAGCAGTACTTC

size: NA
D: TRBD1
J: TRBJ1-1
V: TRBV7-8
CDR3: CASTRIRGQGSIAFF
DNA: TGTGCCAGCACCAGAATTCGGGGACAGGGGTCAATAGCTTTCTTT

size: NA
D: NA
J: TRBJ1-3
V: TRBV5-4
CDR3: CASSDTGSGNTIYF
DNA: TGTGCCAGCAGCGATACAGGCTCTGGAAACACCATATATTTT

size: NA
D: TRBD2
J: TRBJ2-3
V: TRBV4-1
CDR3: CASSLSGTSSQTQYF
DNA: TGCGCCAGCAGCCTGTCGGGGACTAGCTCTCAGACGCAGTATTTT

size: NA
D: TRBD2
J: TRBJ2-7
V: TRBV19
CDR3: CASSIRINYPTSGYEQYF
DNA: TGTGCCAGTAGTATCCGAATAAATTATCCGACTAGCGGCTACGAGCAGTACTTC

size: NA
D: NA
J: TRBJ2-2
V: TRBV10-2
CDR3: CASSSAANTGELFF
DNA: TGCGCCAGCAGCTCGGCGGCGAACACCGGGGAGCTGTTTTTT

size: NA
D: TRBD2
J: TRBJ2-7
V: TRBV7-9
CDR3: CSSSLLAGASYEQYF
DNA: TGTTCCAGCAGCTTACTAGCGGGCGCCTCCTACGAGCAGTACTTC

size: once
D: NA
J: TRBJ2-3
V: TRBV19
CDR3: CASRYSNTDTQYF
DNA: TGTGCCAGTAGATACTCTAACACAGATACGCAGTATTTT

size: NA
D: TRBD2
J: TRBJ2-3
V: TRBV29-1
CDR3: CSAGSGRDSTDTQYF
DNA: TGCAGCGCCGGGAGCGGGAGGGATAGCACAGATACGCAGTATTTT